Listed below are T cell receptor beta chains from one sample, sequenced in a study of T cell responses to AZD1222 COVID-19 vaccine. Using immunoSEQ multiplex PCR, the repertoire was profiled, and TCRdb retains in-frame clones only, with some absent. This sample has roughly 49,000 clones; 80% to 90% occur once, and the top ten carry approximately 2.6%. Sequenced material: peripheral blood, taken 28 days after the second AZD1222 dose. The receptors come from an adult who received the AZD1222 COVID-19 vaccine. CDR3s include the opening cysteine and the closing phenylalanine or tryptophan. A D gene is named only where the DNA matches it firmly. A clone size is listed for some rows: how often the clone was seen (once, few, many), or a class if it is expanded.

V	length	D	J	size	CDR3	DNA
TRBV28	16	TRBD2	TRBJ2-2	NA	CASRSPGLASTGELFF	TGTGCCAGCAGGTCACCGGGACTAGCTTCGACCGGGGAGCTGTTTTTT
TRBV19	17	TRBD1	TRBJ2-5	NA	CASSIDPPGQGGETQYF	TGTGCCAGTAGTATAGATCCTCCGGGACAGGGAGGCGAGACCCAGTACTTC
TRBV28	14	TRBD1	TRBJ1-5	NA	CALGTGLPNQPQHF	TGTGCCCTTGGGACAGGGCTGCCGAATCAGCCCCAGCATTTT
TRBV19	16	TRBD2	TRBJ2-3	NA	CASSTRVAGFTDTQYF	TGTGCCAGTAGTACCCGAGTAGCGGGATTCACAGATACGCAGTATTTT
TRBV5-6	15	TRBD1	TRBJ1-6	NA	CASSLRQGKNSPLHF	TGTGCCAGCAGCCTACGACAGGGTAAAAATTCACCCCTCCACTTT
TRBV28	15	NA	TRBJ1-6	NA	CASGTTSRGGSPLHF	TGTGCCAGCGGAACCACATCCAGGGGAGGATCACCCCTCCACTTT
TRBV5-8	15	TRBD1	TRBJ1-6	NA	CASSQWTGLDSPLHF	TGTGCCAGCAGCCAATGGACAGGGTTGGATTCACCCCTCCACTTT
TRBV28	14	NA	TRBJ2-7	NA	CASKWDGPSYEQYF	TGTGCCAGCAAGTGGGACGGACCCTCCTACGAGCAGTACTTC
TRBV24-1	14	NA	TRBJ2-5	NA	CATSDSHPSGPQYF	TGTGCCACCAGTGATTCTCACCCGTCGGGCCCCCAGTACTTC
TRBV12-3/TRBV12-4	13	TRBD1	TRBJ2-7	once	CASSLRQGSEQYF	TGTGCCAGCAGTTTACGACAGGGGTCCGAGCAGTACTTC
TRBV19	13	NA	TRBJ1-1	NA	CASSPLKNTEAFF	TGTGCCAGTAGTCCCTTAAAGAACACTGAAGCTTTCTTT
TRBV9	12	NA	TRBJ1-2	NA	CASGTSADGYTF	TGTGCCAGTGGGACTTCCGCAGATGGCTACACCTTC
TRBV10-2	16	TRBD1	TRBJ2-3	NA	CASRAPGTGITDTQYF	TGCGCCAGCAGAGCCCCCGGGACAGGGATCACAGATACGCAGTATTTT
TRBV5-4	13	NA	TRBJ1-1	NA	CASNVGVNTEAFF	TGTGCCAGCAATGTTGGGGTGAACACTGAAGCTTTCTTT
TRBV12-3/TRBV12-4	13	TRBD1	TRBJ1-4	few	CASSPGQGIELFF	TGTGCCAGCAGTCCGGGACAGGGTATAGAACTGTTTTTT
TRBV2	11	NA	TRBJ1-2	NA	CASSERYDYTF	TGTGCCAGCAGTGAACGATATGACTACACCTTC
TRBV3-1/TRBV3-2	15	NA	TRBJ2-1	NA	CASSSPGLRYNEQFF	TGTGCCAGCAGTTCGCCGGGACTCCGGTACAATGAGCAGTTCTTC
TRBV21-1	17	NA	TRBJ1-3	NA	CASSTPLTGLYGNTIYF	TGTGCCAGCAGCACTCCCTTGACAGGGTTGTATGGAAACACCATATATTTT
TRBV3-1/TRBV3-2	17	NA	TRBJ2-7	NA	CASSQGNREGGSYEQYF	TGTGCCAGCAGTCAGGGAAACAGGGAAGGGGGCTCCTACGAGCAGTACTTC
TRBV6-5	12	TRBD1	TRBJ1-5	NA	CATTTGGQPQHF	TGTGCCACCACGACAGGGGGTCAGCCCCAGCATTTT
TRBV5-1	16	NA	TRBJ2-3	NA	CASSLLGGLAIDTQYF	TGCGCCAGCAGCTTGTTAGGTGGTCTAGCGATAGATACGCAGTATTTT
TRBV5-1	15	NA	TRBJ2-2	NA	CASSLAGLNTGELFF	TGCGCCAGCAGCTTGGCAGGTCTGAACACCGGGGAGCTGTTTTTT
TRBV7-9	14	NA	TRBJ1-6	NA	CASSQPGPNSPLHF	TGTGCCAGCAGCCAACCGGGGCCCAATTCACCCCTCCACTTT
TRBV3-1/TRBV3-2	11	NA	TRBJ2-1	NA	CASSQVSEQFF	TGTGCCAGCAGCCAAGTGAGTGAGCAGTTCTTC
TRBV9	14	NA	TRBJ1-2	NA	CASSVEQGGYGYTF	TGTGCCAGCAGCGTAGAACAGGGCGGCTATGGCTACACCTTC
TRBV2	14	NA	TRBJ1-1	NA	CASSEVGMGTEAFF	TGTGCCAGCAGTGAGGTAGGCATGGGCACTGAAGCTTTCTTT
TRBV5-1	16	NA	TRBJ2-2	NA	CASSFGQGWDTGELFF	TGCGCCAGCAGCTTCGGGCAGGGATGGGACACCGGGGAGCTGTTTTTT
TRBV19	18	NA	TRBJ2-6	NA	CASSIGWGQSSGANVLTF	TGTGCCAGTAGTATCGGCTGGGGTCAGTCCTCTGGGGCCAACGTCCTGACTTTC
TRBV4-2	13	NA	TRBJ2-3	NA	CASSQDARDTQYF	TGTGCCAGCAGCCAAGATGCGAGAGATACGCAGTATTTT
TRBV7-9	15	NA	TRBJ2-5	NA	CASSRILGPQETQYF	TGTGCCAGCAGCCGTATTCTGGGGCCCCAAGAGACCCAGTACTTC
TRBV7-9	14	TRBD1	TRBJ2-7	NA	CASSLNGQGAEQYF	TGTGCCAGCAGCTTAAACGGACAGGGGGCCGAGCAGTACTTC
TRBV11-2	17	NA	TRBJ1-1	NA	CASSLVGTRNWNTEAFF	TGTGCCAGCAGCTTAGTGGGGACGCGTAATTGGAACACTGAAGCTTTCTTT
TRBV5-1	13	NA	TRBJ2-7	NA	CASSSGASYEQYF	TGCGCCAGCAGCTCAGGGGCTTCCTACGAGCAGTACTTC
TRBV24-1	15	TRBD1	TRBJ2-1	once	CATEARDRVDNEQFF	TGTGCCACCGAGGCGAGGGACAGGGTCGACAATGAGCAGTTCTTC
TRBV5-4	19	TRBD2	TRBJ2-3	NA	CASRNGASGRARGTDTQYF	TGTGCCAGCAGGAATGGAGCGAGCGGGAGGGCCCGAGGGACAGATACGCAGTATTTT
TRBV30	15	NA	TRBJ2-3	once	CAWGAPRGGTDTQYF	TGTGCCTGGGGCGCCCCCAGGGGGGGCACAGATACGCAGTATTTT
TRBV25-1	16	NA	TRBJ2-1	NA	CASSSHGEGSYNEQFF	TGTGCCAGCAGTTCCCACGGGGAAGGCTCCTACAATGAGCAGTTCTTC
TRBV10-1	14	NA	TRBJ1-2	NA	CASSVSRDESGYTF	TGCGCCAGCAGTGTTTCCAGGGACGAAAGCGGCTACACCTTC
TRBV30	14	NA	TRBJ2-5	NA	CAWSVGQGGQTQYF	TGTGCCTGGAGTGTGGGGCAGGGAGGCCAGACCCAGTACTTC
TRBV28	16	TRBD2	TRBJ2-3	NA	CASSLMASGNTDTQYF	TGTGCCAGCAGTTTAATGGCTAGCGGGAACACAGATACGCAGTATTTT
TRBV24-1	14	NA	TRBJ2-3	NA	CATSDLLGTDTQYF	TGTGCCACCAGTGATTTGTTAGGCACAGATACGCAGTATTTT
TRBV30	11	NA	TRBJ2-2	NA	CAWRFPGELFF	TGTGCCTGGAGGTTCCCCGGGGAGCTGTTTTTT
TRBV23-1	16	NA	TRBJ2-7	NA	CASSQSVQGGDYEQYF	TGCGCCAGCAGTCAATCGGTGCAAGGGGGGGACTACGAGCAGTACTTC
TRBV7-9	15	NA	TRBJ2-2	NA	CASSLGGANTGELFF	TGTGCCAGCAGCTTAGGTGGAGCAAACACCGGGGAGCTGTTTTTT
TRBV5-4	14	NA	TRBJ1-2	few	CASTSRSYLYGYTF	TGTGCCAGCACCTCTCGCAGTTACCTCTATGGCTACACCTTC
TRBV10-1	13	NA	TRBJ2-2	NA	CASSETGTGELFF	TGCGCCAGCAGTGAGACCGGGACCGGGGAGCTGTTTTTT
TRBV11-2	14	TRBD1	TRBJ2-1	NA	CASSPTTGYNEQFF	TGTGCCAGCAGCCCCACGACAGGGTACAATGAGCAGTTCTTC
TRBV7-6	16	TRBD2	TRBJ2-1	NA	CASSKRLAGPYNEQFF	TGTGCCAGCAGCAAGAGACTAGCGGGGCCCTACAATGAGCAGTTCTTC
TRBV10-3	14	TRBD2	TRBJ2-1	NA	CAISETGGRDEQFF	TGTGCCATCAGTGAGACGGGAGGGCGGGATGAGCAGTTCTTC
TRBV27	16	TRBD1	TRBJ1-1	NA	CASSLGGRGLGTEAFF	TGTGCCAGCAGTTTAGGGGGTAGGGGGCTTGGCACTGAAGCTTTCTTT
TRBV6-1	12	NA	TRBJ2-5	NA	CASSERWETQYF	TGTGCCAGCAGTGAAAGGTGGGAGACCCAGTACTTC
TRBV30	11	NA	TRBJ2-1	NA	CAWAPVGEQFF	TGTGCCTGGGCCCCGGTGGGTGAGCAGTTCTTC
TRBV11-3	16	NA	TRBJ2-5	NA	CASSFVGGGGGETQYF	TGTGCCAGCAGCTTCGTGGGGGGAGGAGGAGGAGAGACCCAGTACTTC
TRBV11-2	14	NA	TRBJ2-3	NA	CASSLGASTDTQYF	TGTGCCAGCAGCTTAGGGGCCAGCACAGATACGCAGTATTTT
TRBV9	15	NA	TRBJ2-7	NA	CASSRRGDSSYEQYF	TGTGCCAGCAGCCGCAGGGGGGATAGCTCCTACGAGCAGTACTTC
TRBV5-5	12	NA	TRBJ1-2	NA	CASSETNYGYTF	TGTGCCAGCAGCGAGACTAACTATGGCTACACCTTC
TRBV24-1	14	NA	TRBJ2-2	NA	CATAGPANTGELFF	TGTGCCACCGCAGGACCCGCGAACACCGGGGAGCTGTTTTTT
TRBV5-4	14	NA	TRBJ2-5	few	CASSLAGAPETQYF	TGTGCCAGCAGCTTGGCCGGGGCCCCGGAGACCCAGTACTTC